The subject of this entry is one TCR beta chain. Antigen specificity is unknown. The CDR3 covers 14 residues. CDR1 SQVTM and CDR2 ANQGSEA come from the germline V gene. The V end was cut by 0 bases, the J end by 0 bases, with 3 bases between. The United States was where all participants with HIV were treated. The libraries were made with immunoSEQ v3.0 at survey level. Here immunoSEQ multiplex PCR was the method, and the copy in TCRdb shows in-frame clones only, minus some. The data hold 18,000 or so clones, with 85% to 90% observed a single time. The data were obtained in a study of long-term antiretroviral therapy in people with HIV. Looking at the study overall: Specimens dating back about a decade before the 2015 immediate-ART recommendation are the oldest included.

Study-wide findings and caveats: Repertoires with HIV possessed tighter CDR3 length spans than those of controls. Collection spanned 2004 to 2017; ART regimens may be less effective than current ones.

The gene calls are TRBV29-1 and TRBJ2-6; no firm D call. This sequence was found in a man over 45 with HIV. The sample consisted of unsorted PBMCs, taken 4.2 years after starting antiretroviral therapy. CDR3 in DNA: TGCAGCGTTGAAGACGGCTCTGGGGCCAACGTCCTGACTTTC. Residues: CSVEDGSGANVLTF.